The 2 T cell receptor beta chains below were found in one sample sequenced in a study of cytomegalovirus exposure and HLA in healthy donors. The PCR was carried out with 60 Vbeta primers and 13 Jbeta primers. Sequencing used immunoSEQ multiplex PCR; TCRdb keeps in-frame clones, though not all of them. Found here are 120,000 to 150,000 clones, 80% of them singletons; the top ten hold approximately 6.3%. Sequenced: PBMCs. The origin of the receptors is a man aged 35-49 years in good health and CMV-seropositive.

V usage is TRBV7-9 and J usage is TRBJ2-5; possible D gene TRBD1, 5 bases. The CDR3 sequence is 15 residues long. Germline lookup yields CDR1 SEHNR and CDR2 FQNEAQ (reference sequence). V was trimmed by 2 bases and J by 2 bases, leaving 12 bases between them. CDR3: CASSLTQGLQETQYF. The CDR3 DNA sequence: TGTGCCAGCAGCTTAACGCAGGGCCTTCAAGAGACCCAGTACTTC.

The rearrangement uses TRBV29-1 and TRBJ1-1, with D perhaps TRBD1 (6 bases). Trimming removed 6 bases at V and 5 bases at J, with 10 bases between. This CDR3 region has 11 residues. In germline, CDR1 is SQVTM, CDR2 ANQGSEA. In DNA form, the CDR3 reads TGCAGCGTCTCAGGGGTAACTGAAGCTTTCTTT. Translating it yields CSVSGVTEAFF.